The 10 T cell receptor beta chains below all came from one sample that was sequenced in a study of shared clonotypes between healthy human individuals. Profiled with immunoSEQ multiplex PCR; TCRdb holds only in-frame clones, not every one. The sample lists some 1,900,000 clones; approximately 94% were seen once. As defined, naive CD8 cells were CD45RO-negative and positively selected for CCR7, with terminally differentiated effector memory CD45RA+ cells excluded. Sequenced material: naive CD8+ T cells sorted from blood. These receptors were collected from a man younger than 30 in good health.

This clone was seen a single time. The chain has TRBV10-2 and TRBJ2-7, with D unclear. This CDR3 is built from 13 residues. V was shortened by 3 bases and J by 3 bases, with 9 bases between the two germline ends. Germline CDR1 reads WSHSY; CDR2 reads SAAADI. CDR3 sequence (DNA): TGCGCCAGCAGTGAAGCAGACTTCTACGAGCAGTACTTC. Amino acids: CASSEADFYEQYF.

In nucleotides, the CDR3 is TGTGCCAGCAGTGAAACTTCAAGAGCCCAATACGAGCAGTACTTC. Its translation: CASSETSRAQYEQYF. This chain uses TRBV28 with TRBJ2-7; D not certain. The CDR3 is made up of 15 amino acids. Deletions cut 5 bases from V and 4 bases from J, with 18 bases between. The V gene's germline CDR1 is MDHEN and CDR2 SYDVKM. The full variable domain, with the rest looked up from reference TRBV28 and TRBJ2-7, is DVKVTQSSRYLVKRTGEKVFLECVQDMDHENMFWYRQDPGLGLRLIYFSYDVKMKEKGDIPEGYSVSREKKERFSLILESASTNQTSMYLCASSETSRAQYEQYFGPGTRLTVT.

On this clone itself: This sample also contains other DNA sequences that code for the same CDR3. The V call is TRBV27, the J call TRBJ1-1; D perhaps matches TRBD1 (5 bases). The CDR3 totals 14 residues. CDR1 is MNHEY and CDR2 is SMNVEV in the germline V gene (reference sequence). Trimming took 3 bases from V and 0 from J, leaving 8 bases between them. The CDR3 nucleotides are TGTGCCAGCAGTTTGGGACGGATGAACACTGAAGCTTTCTTT. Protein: CASSLGRMNTEAFF.

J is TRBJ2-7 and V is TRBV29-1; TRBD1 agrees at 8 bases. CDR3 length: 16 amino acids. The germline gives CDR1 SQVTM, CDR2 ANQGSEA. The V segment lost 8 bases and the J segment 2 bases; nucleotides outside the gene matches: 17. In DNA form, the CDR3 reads TGCAGCTCAAGGGGGGTACCGGGACAGGAAGCCTACGAGCAGTACTTC. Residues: CSSRGVPGQEAYEQYF.

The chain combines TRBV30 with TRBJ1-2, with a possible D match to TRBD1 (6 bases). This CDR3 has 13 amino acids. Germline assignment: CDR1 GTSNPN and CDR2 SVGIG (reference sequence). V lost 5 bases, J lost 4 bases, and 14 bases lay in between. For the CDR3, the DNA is TGTGCCTGGGCCACGGGACACCTCTATGGCTACACCTTC. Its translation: CAWATGHLYGYTF.

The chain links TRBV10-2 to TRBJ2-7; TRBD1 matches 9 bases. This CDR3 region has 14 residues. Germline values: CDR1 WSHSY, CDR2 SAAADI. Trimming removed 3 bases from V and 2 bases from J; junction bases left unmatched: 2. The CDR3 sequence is CASSDRTGAYEQYF. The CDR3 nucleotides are TGCGCCAGCAGTGATAGGACAGGGGCCTACGAGCAGTACTTC.

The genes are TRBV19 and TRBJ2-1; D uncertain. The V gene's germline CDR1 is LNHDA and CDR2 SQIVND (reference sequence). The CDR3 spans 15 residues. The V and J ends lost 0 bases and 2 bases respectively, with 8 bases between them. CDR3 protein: CASSIELAAYNEQFF. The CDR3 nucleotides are TGTGCCAGTAGTATAGAATTGGCAGCCTACAATGAGCAGTTCTTC.

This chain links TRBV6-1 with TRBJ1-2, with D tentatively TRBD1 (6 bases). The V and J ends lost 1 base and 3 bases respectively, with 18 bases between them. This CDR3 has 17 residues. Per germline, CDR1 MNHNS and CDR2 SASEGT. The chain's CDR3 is CASSEVGAGIGDYGYTF. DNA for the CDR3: TGTGCCAGCAGTGAAGTGGGGGCAGGGATCGGGGACTATGGCTACACCTTC.

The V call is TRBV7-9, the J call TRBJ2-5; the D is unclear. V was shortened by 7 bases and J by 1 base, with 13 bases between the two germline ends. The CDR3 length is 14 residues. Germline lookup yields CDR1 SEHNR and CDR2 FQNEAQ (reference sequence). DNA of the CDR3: TGTGCCAGCATCGGCTTATCGAGCCAAGAGACCCAGTACTTC. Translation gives CASIGLSSQETQYF.

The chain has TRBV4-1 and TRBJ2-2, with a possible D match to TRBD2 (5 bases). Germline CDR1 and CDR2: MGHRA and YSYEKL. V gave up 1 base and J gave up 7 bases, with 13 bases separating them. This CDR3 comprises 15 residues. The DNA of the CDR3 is TGCGCCAGCAGCCAAGCACACGGACTTGGCGGGGAGCTGTTTTTT. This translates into CASSQAHGLGGELFF.